The 6 T cell receptor beta chains presented below share a single source sample, sequenced in a study of regulatory T cells in long-lasting Graves disease. In building TCR beta libraries, iRepertoire HTBI primers were used together with Arm-PCR of CDR3 regions. TCRdb fed the multiplex PCR reads into MiXCR, producing one record per CDR3 protein. The table records about 540,000 distinct CDR3 sequences, approximately 13% of them present only once. The sample's time point: newly diagnosed GD, antithyroid drugs for less than 3 months. The TCR library was made from RNA that had been extracted from PBMCs in TRIzol. These data were likewise used in another study, on T cells in Graves' hyperthyroidism and ophthalmopathy.

Sample: peripheral blood mononuclear cells (PBMCs), taken at new diagnosis, from a patient treated with antithyroid drugs. The receptors derive from a man under 40 with Graves disease.

CDR3 bases: TGTGCCAGCAGCCCCACTGGGGACACCATATATTTT. Its protein is CASSPTGDTIYF. The chain links TRBV9 to TRBJ1-3, with D unresolved. Germline CDR1 SGDLS, CDR2 YYNGEE. This CDR3 contains 12 residues. With 4 bases removed from V and 8 bases from J, the gap between germline ends came to 10 bases. Combining the CDR3 with reference TRBV9 and TRBJ1-3 gives the whole variable domain DSGVTQTPKHLITATGQRVTLRCSPRSGDLSVYWYQQSLDQGLQFLIQYYNGEERAKGNILERFSAQQFPDLHSELNLSSLELGDSALYFCASSPTGDTIYFGEGSWLTVV.

This clonotype was counted only a few times. The chain employs TRBV9 and TRBJ2-7; 10 bases are shared with TRBD1. Looked up from germline, CDR1 is SGDLS and CDR2 is YYNGEE. The trim removed 0 bases at V and 3 bases at J, leaving 3 bases unmatched. There are 15 residues in the CDR3. This chain's CDR3 is CASSVGGQGNYEQYF. In DNA, the CDR3 is TGTGCCAGCAGCGTAGGGGGACAGGGGAACTACGAGCAGTACTTC.

This clonotype was detected many times. J is TRBJ2-1 and V is TRBV29-1; 8 bases are shared with TRBD2. The junction had 5 bases not matched to a gene; V was cut back by 2 bases and J by 5 bases. The CDR3 length is 14 residues. CDR1 and CDR2 (germline): SQVTM, ANQGSEA. In nucleotides, the CDR3 is TGCAGCGTTGAACGGCTAGCGGGTCACAATGAGCAGTTCTTC. This codes for CSVERLAGHNEQFF.

Ten or more counts support this clonotype. CDR3 protein: CASSYQVYEQYF. As DNA, the CDR3 is TGTGCCAGCAGCTACCAGGTTTACGAGCAGTACTTC. This chain connects TRBV7-9 to TRBJ2-7, with D uncertain. The CDR3 has 12 residues. Germline assignment: CDR1 SEHNR and CDR2 FQNEAQ (reference sequence). V lost 4 bases and J 4 bases, leaving 8 bases between the germline ends.

In its sample, this clonotype was seen many times. This chain connects TRBV10-3 to TRBJ2-7; 11 bases agree with TRBD2. The CDR3 totals 16 residues. Germline trimming cut 2 bases from V and 1 base from J; bases unmatched to any gene: 4. Germline CDR1 ENHRY, CDR2 SYGVKD. As DNA, the CDR3 is TGTGCCATCAGTGAGGTAATAGCGGGAGGGTCCTACGAGCAGTACTTC. Translation gives CAISEVIAGGSYEQYF.

This clonotype was seen a handful of times. This chain connects TRBV20-1 to TRBJ2-2; 7 bases line up with TRBD2. The CDR3 has 14 amino acids. Trimming at V came to 2 bases and at J to 6 bases, leaving 6 bases not matched to a gene. CDR1 DFQATT and CDR2 SNEGSKA come from the germline V gene (reference sequence). CDR3 protein: CSARRAGVAGELFF. CDR3 sequence (DNA): TGCAGTGCTAGACGGGCGGGAGTAGCCGGGGAGCTGTTTTTT.